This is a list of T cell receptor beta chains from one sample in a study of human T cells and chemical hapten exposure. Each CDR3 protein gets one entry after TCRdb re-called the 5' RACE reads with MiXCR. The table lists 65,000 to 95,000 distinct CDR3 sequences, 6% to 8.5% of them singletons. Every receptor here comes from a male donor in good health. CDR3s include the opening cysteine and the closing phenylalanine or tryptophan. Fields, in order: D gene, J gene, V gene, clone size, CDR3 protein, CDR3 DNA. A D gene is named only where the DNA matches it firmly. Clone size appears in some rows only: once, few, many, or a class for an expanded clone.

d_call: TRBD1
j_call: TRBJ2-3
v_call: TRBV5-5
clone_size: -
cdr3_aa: CASSYIGQGANTQYF
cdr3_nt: TGTGCCAGCAGCTATATTGGACAGGGGGCAAATACGCAGTATTTT

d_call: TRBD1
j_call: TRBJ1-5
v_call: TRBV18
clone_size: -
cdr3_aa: CASSPQGAPNQPQHF
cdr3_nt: TGTGCCAGCTCACCACAGGGGGCTCCGAATCAGCCCCAGCATTTT

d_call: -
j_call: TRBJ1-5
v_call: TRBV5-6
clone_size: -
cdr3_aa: CASSTGDNNQPQHF
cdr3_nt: TGTGCCAGCAGCACTGGGGACAACAATCAGCCCCAGCATTTT

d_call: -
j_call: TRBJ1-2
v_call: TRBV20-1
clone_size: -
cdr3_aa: CSAKRDPPYNGYTF
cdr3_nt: TGCAGTGCGAAACGGGACCCCCCATACAATGGCTACACCTTC

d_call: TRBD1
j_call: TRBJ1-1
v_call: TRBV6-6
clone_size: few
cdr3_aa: CASSYSSIIRTGRTEAFF
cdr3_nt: TGTGCCAGCAGTTACTCGAGTATAATTAGGACAGGCCGAACTGAAGCTTTCTTT

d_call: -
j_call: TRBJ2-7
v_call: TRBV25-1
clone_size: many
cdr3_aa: CASTPGGLYEQYF
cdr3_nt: TGTGCCAGCACCCCCGGAGGGCTGTACGAGCAGTACTTC

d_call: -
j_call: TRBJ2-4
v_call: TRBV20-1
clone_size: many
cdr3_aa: CSARHPLLAKNIQYF
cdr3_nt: TGCAGTGCTAGACACCCTCTACTAGCCAAAAACATTCAGTACTTC

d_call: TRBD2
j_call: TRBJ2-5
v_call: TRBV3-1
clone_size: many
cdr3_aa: CASSLGTSEKETQYF
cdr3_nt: TGTGCCAGCAGCCTAGGGACTAGTGAGAAAGAGACCCAGTACTTC

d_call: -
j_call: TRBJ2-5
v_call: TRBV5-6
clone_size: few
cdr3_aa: CASSFYVGQVQTQYF
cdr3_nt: TGTGCCAGCAGCTTTTATGTCGGCCAGGTCCAGACCCAGTACTTC

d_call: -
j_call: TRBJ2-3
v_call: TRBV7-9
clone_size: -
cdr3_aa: CASSSRDFTSVTQYF
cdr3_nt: TGTGCCAGCAGCTCCCGGGACTTCACCTCAGTTACGCAGTATTTT

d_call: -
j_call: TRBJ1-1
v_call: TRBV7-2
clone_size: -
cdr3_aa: CASSLFGGAEAFF
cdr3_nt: TGTGCCAGCAGCTTATTCGGAGGGGCTGAAGCTTTCTTT

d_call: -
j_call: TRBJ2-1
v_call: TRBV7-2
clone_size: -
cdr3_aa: CASSLGGGREYPPYNEQFF
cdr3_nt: TGTGCCAGCAGCTTAGGCGGAGGCAGGGAATACCCTCCCTACAATGAGCAGTTCTTC

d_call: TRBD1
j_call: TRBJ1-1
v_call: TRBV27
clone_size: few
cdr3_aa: CASRIDRANTEAFF
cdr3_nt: TGTGCCAGCAGAATCGACAGGGCGAACACTGAAGCTTTCTTT

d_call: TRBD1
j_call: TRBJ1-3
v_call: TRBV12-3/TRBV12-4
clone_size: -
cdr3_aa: CASSLGQDISGNTIYF
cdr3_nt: TGTGCCAGCAGTTTGGGACAGGACATCTCTGGAAACACCATATATTTT

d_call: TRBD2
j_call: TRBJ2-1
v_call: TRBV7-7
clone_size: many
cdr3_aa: CASSPLAGGTYNEQFF
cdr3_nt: TGTGCCAGCAGCCCCCTAGCGGGGGGTACCTACAATGAGCAGTTCTTC

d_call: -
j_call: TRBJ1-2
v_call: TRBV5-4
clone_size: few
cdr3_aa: CASSLRGKSYGYTF
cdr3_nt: TGTGCCAGCAGCTTGAGGGGGAAGAGCTATGGCTACACCTTC

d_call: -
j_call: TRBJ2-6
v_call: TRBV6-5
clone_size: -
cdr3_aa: CASSYSTGGANVLTF
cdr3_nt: TGTGCCAGCAGTTACTCGACGGGGGGGGCCAACGTCCTGACTTTC

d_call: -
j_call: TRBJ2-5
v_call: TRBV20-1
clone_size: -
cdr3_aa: CSARPPLIRQDLLTQYF
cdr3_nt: TGCAGTGCTAGACCACCCCTGATCCGACAGGATTTATTGACCCAGTACTTC

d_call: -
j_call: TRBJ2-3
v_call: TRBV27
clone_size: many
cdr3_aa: CASSLQVWASASTDTQYF
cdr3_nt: TGTGCCAGCAGTTTACAGGTTTGGGCGAGCGCTAGCACAGATACGCAGTATTTT

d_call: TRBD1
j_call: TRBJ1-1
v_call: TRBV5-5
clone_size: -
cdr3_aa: CASSSGQGVAYTEAFF
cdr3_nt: TGTGCCAGCAGCTCGGGACAGGGGGTTGCGTACACTGAAGCTTTCTTT

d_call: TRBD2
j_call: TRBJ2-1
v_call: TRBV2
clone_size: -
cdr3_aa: CASSEATSGSNEQFF
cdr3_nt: TGTGCCAGCAGTGAAGCTACTAGCGGGAGCAATGAGCAGTTCTTC

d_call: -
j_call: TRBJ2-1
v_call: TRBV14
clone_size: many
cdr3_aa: CASSQVVNSERYNEQFF
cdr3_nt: TGTGCCAGCAGCCAAGTGGTAAATAGCGAGCGATACAATGAGCAGTTCTTC